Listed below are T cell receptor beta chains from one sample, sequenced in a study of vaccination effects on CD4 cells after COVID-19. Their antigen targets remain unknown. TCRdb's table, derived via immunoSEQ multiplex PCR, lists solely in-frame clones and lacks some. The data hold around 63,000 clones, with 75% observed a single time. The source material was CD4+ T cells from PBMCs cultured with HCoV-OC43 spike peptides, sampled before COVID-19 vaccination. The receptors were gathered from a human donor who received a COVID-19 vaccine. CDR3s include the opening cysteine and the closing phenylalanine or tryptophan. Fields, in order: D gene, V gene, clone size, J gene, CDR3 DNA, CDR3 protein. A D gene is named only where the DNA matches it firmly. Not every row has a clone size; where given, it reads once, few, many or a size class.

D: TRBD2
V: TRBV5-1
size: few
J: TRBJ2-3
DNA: TGCGCCAGCAGCTTGGGTCTAGCGGGGATCACAGATACGCAGTATTTT
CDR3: CASSLGLAGITDTQYF

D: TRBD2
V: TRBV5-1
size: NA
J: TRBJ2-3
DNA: TGCGCCAGCAGCTTGGAACTAGCGGGGGGGAACACAGATACGCAGTATTTT
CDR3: CASSLELAGGNTDTQYF

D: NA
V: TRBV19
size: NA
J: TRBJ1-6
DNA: TGTGCCAGTCAGGGGTCCTATAATTCACCCCTCCACTTT
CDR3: CASQGSYNSPLHF

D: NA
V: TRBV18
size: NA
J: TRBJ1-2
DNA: TGTGCCAGCTCACCACCATCAGGACAGACCTATGGCTACACCTTC
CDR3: CASSPPSGQTYGYTF

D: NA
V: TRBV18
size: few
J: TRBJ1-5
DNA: TGTGCCAGCTCACCATCGACAGATCAGCCCCAGCATTTT
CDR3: CASSPSTDQPQHF

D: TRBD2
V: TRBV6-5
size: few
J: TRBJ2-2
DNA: TGTGCCAGCAGTTACAAGGGAGGGAGCACCGGGGAGCTGTTTTTT
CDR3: CASSYKGGSTGELFF

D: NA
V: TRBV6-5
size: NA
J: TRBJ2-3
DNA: TGTGCCAGCAGTTACGTCCGAACCACAGATACGCAGTATTTT
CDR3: CASSYVRTTDTQYF

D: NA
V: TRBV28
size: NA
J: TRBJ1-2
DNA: TGTGCCAGCTCCTTAGGGCAGGGGAACTATGGCTACACCTTC
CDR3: CASSLGQGNYGYTF

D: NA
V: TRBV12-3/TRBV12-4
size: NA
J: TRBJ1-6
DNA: TGTGCCAGCGGCAGAGACTATAATTCACCCCTCCACTTT
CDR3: CASGRDYNSPLHF

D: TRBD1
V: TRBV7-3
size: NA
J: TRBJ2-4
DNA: TGTGCCAGCAGCCCCGGACAGGGGAAGGGAAACATTCAGTACTTC
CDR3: CASSPGQGKGNIQYF

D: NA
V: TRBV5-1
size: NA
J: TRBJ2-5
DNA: TGCGCCAGCAGCACCACAGGGACCGGGGAAGAGACCCAGTACTTC
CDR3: CASSTTGTGEETQYF

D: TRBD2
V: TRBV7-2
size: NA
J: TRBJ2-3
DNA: TGTGCCAGCAGCCTACTAGCGGGGGCACCGTTCTTGGATACGCAGTATTTT
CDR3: CASSLLAGAPFLDTQYF

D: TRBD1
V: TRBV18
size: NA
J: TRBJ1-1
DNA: TGTGCCAGCTCACCAAACAGGGGGTTGAAGACTGAAGCTTTCTTT
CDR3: CASSPNRGLKTEAFF

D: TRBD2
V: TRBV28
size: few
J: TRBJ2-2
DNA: TGTGCCACCAAGAGCGGGGGAAACACCGGGGAGCTGTTTTTT
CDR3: CATKSGGNTGELFF

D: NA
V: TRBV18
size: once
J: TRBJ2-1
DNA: TGTGCCAGCTCACCACAAGGGGTTTCACGCTACAATGAGCAGTTCTTC
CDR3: CASSPQGVSRYNEQFF

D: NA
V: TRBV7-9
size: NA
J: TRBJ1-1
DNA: TGTGCCAGCAGCTTAGACGGGGAATACGGTGAAGCTTTCTTT
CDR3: CASSLDGEYGEAFF

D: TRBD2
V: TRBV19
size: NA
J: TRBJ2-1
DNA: TGTGCCAGTAAAAGGATAGCGGGGGGGAACAATGAGCAGTTCTTC
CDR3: CASKRIAGGNNEQFF

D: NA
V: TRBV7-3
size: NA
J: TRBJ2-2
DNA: TGTGCCAGCAGCTTAAGGGGGGGGCACGCCGGGGAGCTGTTTTTT
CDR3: CASSLRGGHAGELFF

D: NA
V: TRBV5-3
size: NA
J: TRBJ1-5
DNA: TGTGCCAGAAGATACTGTCAGCCCCAGCATTTT
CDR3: CARRYCQPQHF

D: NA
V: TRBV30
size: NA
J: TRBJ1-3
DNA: TGTGCCTGGAGTGTACCTCCAATTGCGAGTGGAAACACCATATATTTT
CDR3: CAWSVPPIASGNTIYF

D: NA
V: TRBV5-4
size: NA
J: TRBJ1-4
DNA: TGTGCCAGCAGCTCTATGACAGAAACTAATGAAAAACTGTTTTTT
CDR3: CASSSMTETNEKLFF

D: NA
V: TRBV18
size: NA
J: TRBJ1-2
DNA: TGTGCCAGCTCACCAAGAGAGGGTTTGGACTATGGCTACACCTTC
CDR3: CASSPREGLDYGYTF

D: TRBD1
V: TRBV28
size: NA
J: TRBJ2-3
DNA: TGTGCCAGCAGTTTCTCACCGGGACAGGGCGCAGATACGCAGTATTTT
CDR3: CASSFSPGQGADTQYF

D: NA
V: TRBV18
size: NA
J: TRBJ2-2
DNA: TGTGCCAGCTCATTCGGCGGGCCCGGGGAGCTGTTTTTT
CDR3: CASSFGGPGELFF

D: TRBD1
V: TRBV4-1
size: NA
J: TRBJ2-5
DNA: TGCGCCAGCAGCCAAATCGGGACAGCCCAAGAGACCCAGTACTTC
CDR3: CASSQIGTAQETQYF

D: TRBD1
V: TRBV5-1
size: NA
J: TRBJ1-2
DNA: TGCGCCAGCAGCTCGGGACAGTTCAGTTATGGCTACACCTTC
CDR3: CASSSGQFSYGYTF

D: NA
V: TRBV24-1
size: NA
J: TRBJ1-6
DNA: TGTGCCACCAGTGACCCCCGGGACACGGGTAATTCACCCCTCCACTTT
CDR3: CATSDPRDTGNSPLHF